The rows below give T cell receptor beta chains drawn from one sample of a study of memory CD4+ T cells and cytomegalovirus serostatus. Produced via immunoSEQ multiplex PCR; TCRdb's table is partial and in-frame only. The table includes 50,000 to 60,000 clones, over 60% detected once. What was sequenced was memory CD4+ T cells from blood. These receptors were taken from an adult in good health and CMV-seropositive. CDR3s include the opening cysteine and the closing phenylalanine or tryptophan. The order of the fields is V gene, D gene, J gene, clone size, CDR3 DNA, CDR3 protein. A D gene is named only where the DNA matches it firmly. Clone size appears in some rows only: once, few, many, or a class for an expanded clone.

v_gene: TRBV6-5
d_gene: NA
j_gene: TRBJ1-4
abundance: NA
CDR3nt: TGTGCCAGCAAAAAACGGACGCCCACCCCAGAGTCCCTGTTTTTT
CDR3aa: CASKKRTPTPESLFF

v_gene: TRBV5-1
d_gene: NA
j_gene: TRBJ1-2
abundance: NA
CDR3nt: TGCGCCAGCGCGTCGTCCGGGACCGAAAATGGCTACACCTTC
CDR3aa: CASASSGTENGYTF

v_gene: TRBV11-1
d_gene: NA
j_gene: TRBJ2-1
abundance: NA
CDR3nt: TGTGCCAGCAGGGCGGCGGGAATGAATGAGCAGTTCTTC
CDR3aa: CASRAAGMNEQFF

v_gene: TRBV2
d_gene: TRBD1
j_gene: TRBJ1-1
abundance: NA
CDR3nt: TGTGCCAGCAGTGAATCTCTACAGGGGCTCACTGAAGCTTTCTTT
CDR3aa: CASSESLQGLTEAFF

v_gene: TRBV6-4
d_gene: NA
j_gene: TRBJ1-1
abundance: NA
CDR3nt: TGTGCCAGCCCCACTGAAGCTTTCTTT
CDR3aa: CASPTEAFF

v_gene: TRBV5-1
d_gene: NA
j_gene: TRBJ2-5
abundance: NA
CDR3nt: TGCGCCAGCACCTTCGACCAAGAGACCCAGTACTTC
CDR3aa: CASTFDQETQYF

v_gene: TRBV6-1
d_gene: NA
j_gene: TRBJ1-5
abundance: NA
CDR3nt: TGTGCCAGCAGTGTAGACAGGATTTTCCAGCCCCAGCATTTT
CDR3aa: CASSVDRIFQPQHF

v_gene: TRBV15
d_gene: TRBD1
j_gene: TRBJ2-7
abundance: NA
CDR3nt: TGTGCCACCAGCAGAGAAGGGGGGACAGGGCGAAGCTCCTACGAGCAGTACTTC
CDR3aa: CATSREGGTGRSSYEQYF

v_gene: TRBV6-5
d_gene: TRBD2
j_gene: TRBJ2-4
abundance: NA
CDR3nt: TGTGCCAGCAGTTTAGCGGGAGAGTCCAAAAACATTCAGTACTTC
CDR3aa: CASSLAGESKNIQYF

v_gene: TRBV5-6
d_gene: TRBD2
j_gene: TRBJ2-5
abundance: NA
CDR3nt: TGTGCCAGCAGCTTTTTAGCGGGGGTGGAGGAGACCCAGTACTTC
CDR3aa: CASSFLAGVEETQYF

v_gene: TRBV29-1
d_gene: TRBD2
j_gene: TRBJ2-7
abundance: NA
CDR3nt: TGCAGCGTTGAGTACTCGACTAGCGGGGGCTACGAGCAGTACTTC
CDR3aa: CSVEYSTSGGYEQYF

v_gene: TRBV6-5
d_gene: NA
j_gene: TRBJ2-3
abundance: NA
CDR3nt: TGTGCCAGCAGCCCCCAGGCCACAGATACGCAGTATTTT
CDR3aa: CASSPQATDTQYF

v_gene: TRBV19
d_gene: TRBD1
j_gene: TRBJ1-1
abundance: NA
CDR3nt: TGTGCCAGTAGTCCGGACAGGGTGGTGAACACTGAAGCTTTCTTT
CDR3aa: CASSPDRVVNTEAFF

v_gene: TRBV7-9
d_gene: TRBD1
j_gene: TRBJ1-2
abundance: once
CDR3nt: TGTGCCAGCAGTCAACCACAGGGGGTTCATCGTTTTGGCTACACCTTC
CDR3aa: CASSQPQGVHRFGYTF

v_gene: TRBV2
d_gene: NA
j_gene: TRBJ2-2
abundance: NA
CDR3nt: TGTGCCAGCAGTGAAGGACCCGGGTTGAACACCGGGGAGCTGTTTTTT
CDR3aa: CASSEGPGLNTGELFF

v_gene: TRBV5-4
d_gene: NA
j_gene: TRBJ1-1
abundance: NA
CDR3nt: TGTGCCAGCAGCGGAGGTGGGGGCACTGAAGCTTTCTTT
CDR3aa: CASSGGGGTEAFF

v_gene: TRBV19
d_gene: TRBD1
j_gene: TRBJ1-5
abundance: NA
CDR3nt: TGTGCCAGTAGTATCTCCGTACAGGGGAATCAGCCCCAGCATTTT
CDR3aa: CASSISVQGNQPQHF

v_gene: TRBV4-1
d_gene: NA
j_gene: TRBJ1-5
abundance: NA
CDR3nt: TGCGCCAGCAGGCGTGGGCCCCAGCATTTT
CDR3aa: CASRRGPQHF

v_gene: TRBV5-4
d_gene: NA
j_gene: TRBJ1-6
abundance: NA
CDR3nt: TGTGCCAGCAGCTTGGGCGTCTCCTATAATTCACCCCTCCACTTT
CDR3aa: CASSLGVSYNSPLHF

v_gene: TRBV2
d_gene: NA
j_gene: TRBJ2-1
abundance: NA
CDR3nt: TGTGCCAGCAGTCCGGGTAGCTCCTACAATGAGCAGTTCTTC
CDR3aa: CASSPGSSYNEQFF

v_gene: TRBV6-6
d_gene: NA
j_gene: TRBJ2-7
abundance: NA
CDR3nt: TGTGCCAGCAGACTCCCCGTGGCAGGGGACTACGAGCAGTACTTC
CDR3aa: CASRLPVAGDYEQYF

v_gene: TRBV30
d_gene: TRBD1
j_gene: TRBJ1-2
abundance: NA
CDR3nt: TGTGCCTGCTCACCCAGGGGGCATGACTATGGCTACACCTTC
CDR3aa: CACSPRGHDYGYTF

v_gene: TRBV6-5
d_gene: NA
j_gene: TRBJ2-2
abundance: once
CDR3nt: TGTGCCAGCAGTCTCACTTCGGGGGACACCGGGGAGCTGTTTTTT
CDR3aa: CASSLTSGDTGELFF

v_gene: TRBV15
d_gene: NA
j_gene: TRBJ1-2
abundance: NA
CDR3nt: TGTGCCACCAGCAGAGCAGGACTGAACTATGGCTACACCTTC
CDR3aa: CATSRAGLNYGYTF

v_gene: TRBV30
d_gene: TRBD1
j_gene: TRBJ1-2
abundance: NA
CDR3nt: TGTGCCTGGAGTCTGAACAGGGGGCAGGGTGGCTACACCTTC
CDR3aa: CAWSLNRGQGGYTF

v_gene: TRBV10-1
d_gene: NA
j_gene: TRBJ2-2
abundance: NA
CDR3nt: TGCGCCAGCAGTCCCCCCGGGGGGCGCGGGACCGGGGAGCTGTTTTTT
CDR3aa: CASSPPGGRGTGELFF

v_gene: TRBV19
d_gene: TRBD1
j_gene: TRBJ1-1
abundance: NA
CDR3nt: TGTGCCAGTAGACTCGACAGGGTGAACACTGAAGCTTTCTTT
CDR3aa: CASRLDRVNTEAFF

v_gene: TRBV10-2
d_gene: NA
j_gene: TRBJ1-5
abundance: NA
CDR3nt: TGCGCCAGCAGTGAGTCAGGGGCGACCATTAGCAATCAGCCCCAGCATTTT
CDR3aa: CASSESGATISNQPQHF

v_gene: TRBV2
d_gene: NA
j_gene: TRBJ2-2
abundance: NA
CDR3nt: TGTGCCAGCAGGAGCACAGGGTCAGGCACCGGGGAGCTGTTTTTT
CDR3aa: CASRSTGSGTGELFF